This T cell receptor beta chain was retrieved from a study of T cell changes during pregnancy in multiple sclerosis. Method: immunoSEQ multiplex PCR; TCRdb's copy keeps in-frame clones and lacks some. The sample contains roughly 75,000 clones, approximately 91% of which appear only once. The clonotype was recovered from a female donor with multiple sclerosis, enrolled in a pregnancy study. Sample: peripheral blood, taken before pregnancy.

CDR3 sequence (DNA): TGTGCCAGCTCCCTGGACAGGGGGAACTATGGCTACACCTTC. It yields the protein CASSLDRGNYGYTF. The chain couples TRBV18 to TRBJ1-2; the match to TRBD1 covers 10 bases. The trim removed 6 bases at V and 2 bases at J, leaving 3 bases unmatched. Germline V gene data show CDR1 as KGHSH and CDR2 as LQKENI. CDR3 length equals 14 residues. Together with reference TRBV18 and TRBJ1-2, the CDR3 gives the full variable domain: NAGVMQNPRHLVRRRGQEARLRCSPMKGHSHVYWYRQLPEEGLKFMVYLQKENIIDESGMPKERFSAEFPKEGPSILRIQQVVRGDSAAYFCASSLDRGNYGYTFGSGTRLTVV.